The 29 T cell receptor beta chains in this list originate from one sample, sequenced in a study of control samples from healthy donors and cancer patients. Using immunoSEQ multiplex PCR, the repertoire was profiled, and TCRdb retains in-frame clones only, with some absent. The table has some 150,000 clones, approximately 94% seen once. What was sequenced was PBMCs. The source of these receptors is a man aged 60 to 69 with colorectal cancer.

The chain carries TRBV9 and TRBJ2-7, with 11 bases lining up with TRBD2. Germline V gene sequence: CDR1 SGDLS, CDR2 YYNGEE. The V gene end was trimmed by 2 bases and the J gene end by 5 bases; junction bases not matched to a gene: 3. The CDR3 sequence is 14 residues long. CDR3 loop: CASSVTSGANEQYF. In DNA, the CDR3 is TGTGCCAGCAGCGTGACTAGCGGGGCTAACGAGCAGTACTTC. The whole variable domain, remainder taken from reference TRBV9 and TRBJ2-7, is DSGVTQTPKHLITATGQRVTLRCSPRSGDLSVYWYQQSLDQGLQFLIQYYNGEERAKGNILERFSAQQFPDLHSELNLSSLELGDSALYFCASSVTSGANEQYFGPGTRLTVT.

The chain joins TRBV11-2 to TRBJ1-2; D may be TRBD1 (6 bases). CDR3 length: 14 amino acids. Trimming removed 3 bases from V and 0 bases from J, with 8 bases in between. Germline V CDR1 and CDR2: SGHAT, FQNNGV. The CDR3 loop reads CASSFGTSNYGYTF. CDR3 sequence (DNA): TGTGCCAGCAGCTTCGGGACATCTAACTATGGCTACACCTTC.

V gene TRBV5-1 combines with J gene TRBJ2-7, with unresolved D. In germline, CDR1 is SGHRS, CDR2 YFSETQ. V gave up 1 base and J gave up 1 base, with 12 bases separating them. The CDR3 runs 15 residues. The CDR3 protein is CASSLRGATSYEQYF. The CDR3 bases are TGCGCCAGCAGCTTGCGAGGCGCTACATCCTACGAGCAGTACTTC.

The V and J genes are TRBV10-1 and TRBJ2-5, with D possibly being TRBD2 (6 bases). Germline V gene data show CDR1 as WNHNN and CDR2 as SYGVQD (reference sequence). CDR3 length: 14 residues. V lost 2 bases to trimming and J lost 2 bases, with 9 bases between them. The CDR3 DNA reads TGCGCCAGCAGTGAGGCTGGAGGGCAAGAGACCCAGTACTTC. Protein product: CASSEAGGQETQYF.

The chain uses TRBV5-5 and TRBJ1-6; D possibly corresponds to TRBD1 (5 bases). The CDR3 loop spans 17 amino acids. Germline V gives CDR1 SGHKS, CDR2 YYEKEE (reference sequence). V lost 1 base and J lost 5, with 16 bases in between. This chain's CDR3 is CASSLSAGRANNSPLHF. The DNA for the CDR3 is TGTGCCAGCAGCTTGTCTGCAGGGCGCGCAAATAATTCACCCCTCCACTTT.

The rearrangement joins TRBV3-1 (or the pseudogene TRBV3-2) to TRBJ1-1; D call uncertain. V was pared by 4 bases and J by 2 bases, with 11 bases between. In germline, CDR1 is LGHDT, CDR2 YNNKEL (reference sequence). The CDR3 loop spans 14 amino acids. CDR3 DNA: TGTGCCAGCAGCCGAGGGCGATTTAACACTGAAGCTTTCTTT. Its translation: CASSRGRFNTEAFF.

The J gene is TRBJ2-3, the V gene TRBV24-1, with D perhaps TRBD1 or TRBD2 (5 bases each). The CDR3 has 13 residues. Per germline, CDR1 KGHDR and CDR2 SFDVKD. V was shortened by 7 bases and J by 11 bases, with 18 bases between the two germline ends. Written as DNA, the CDR3 is TGTGCCACCAGCCCGCCGGGGATAGGACAGCAGTATTTT. It yields the protein CATSPPGIGQQYF.

The chain joins TRBV25-1 to TRBJ2-7, with TRBD1 identical over 7 bases. Trimming removed 1 base from V and 6 bases from J; junction bases left unmatched: 9. The CDR3 loop spans 15 amino acids. Germline V CDR1 and CDR2: MGHDK, SYGVNS. This CDR3 is CASSELGGLPGEQYF. CDR3 nucleotide sequence: TGTGCCAGCAGTGAATTAGGGGGCCTCCCTGGCGAGCAGTACTTC.

The rearrangement links TRBV27 to TRBJ1-3, with D hard to call. The V gene lost 6 bases and the J gene lost 1 base, with 16 bases spanning the gap. This CDR3 has 16 residues. Looked up from germline, CDR1 is MNHEY and CDR2 is SMNVEV (reference sequence). This chain's CDR3 is CASRLEGGISGNTIYF. The CDR3 nucleotides are TGTGCCAGCAGGTTAGAGGGTGGAATTTCTGGAAACACCATATATTTT.

The chain is built from TRBV7-9 and TRBJ1-1, with D unclear. This CDR3 region has 13 residues. V dropped 2 bases and J dropped 5 bases, with 9 bases sitting between them. CDR1 and CDR2 (germline): SEHNR, FQNEAQ (reference sequence). This CDR3 reads CASSLSTGTEAFF. In nucleotides, the CDR3 is TGTGCCAGCAGCTTAAGCACGGGTACTGAAGCTTTCTTT.

V gene TRBV5-1 combines with J gene TRBJ2-3, with TRBD1 matching 10 bases. Germline V gene lookup returns CDR1 SGHRS and CDR2 YFSETQ. The CDR3 has 17 residues. J was trimmed by 4 bases and V by 3 bases; bases with no gene match: 11. The CDR3 region has the DNA TGCGCCAGCAGCTGGACGGGGACAGGGGCTGCCGCAGATACGCAGTATTTT. Its protein is CASSWTGTGAAADTQYF.

The V gene is TRBV10-3, the J gene TRBJ2-7; D possibly matches TRBD1 or TRBD2 (5 bases each). This CDR3 comprises 15 residues. Germline V gene data show CDR1 as ENHRY and CDR2 as SYGVKD. Trimming stripped 2 bases from V and 5 bases from J, with 16 bases between. The CDR3 sequence: CAISEPLGGGHEQYF. The CDR3 DNA is TGTGCCATCAGTGAGCCACTCGGTGGGGGACACGAGCAGTACTTC.

This chain connects TRBV5-6 to TRBJ2-7, with 10 positions matching TRBD2. Germline lookup yields CDR1 SGHDT and CDR2 YYEEEE. The CDR3 consists of 15 residues. J lost 5 bases, V lost 1 base, and 6 bases had no gene match. The CDR3 here is CASSLPQRGGDEQYF. The CDR3 DNA reads as TGTGCCAGCAGCTTGCCTCAGCGGGGGGGCGACGAGCAGTACTTC.

This sequence joins TRBV19 and TRBJ2-1; 10 bases agree with TRBD1. The CDR3 is 14 residues long. V lost 5 bases and J lost 9; bases outside the gene matches: 7. Germline CDR1 LNHDA, CDR2 SQIVND (reference sequence). The CDR3 loop is CASSRATGGSEQFF. The CDR3 nucleotides are TGTGCCAGTAGTCGCGCGACAGGGGGCAGTGAGCAGTTCTTC.

The chain combines TRBV2 with TRBJ2-1; 8 nucleotides align to TRBD2. This CDR3 comprises 14 residues. The trim removed 5 bases at V and 3 bases at J, leaving 3 bases unmatched. Germline values: CDR1 SNHLY, CDR2 FYNNEI. The CDR3 DNA reads TGTGCCAGCAGTTCGGGACTAGGCTACAATGAGCAGTTCTTC. Translation: CASSSGLGYNEQFF.

Only one count was recorded for this clone. The gene calls are TRBV5-1 and TRBJ1-4; D gene ambiguous. Germline CDR1 reads SGHRS; CDR2 reads YFSETQ. The CDR3 has 15 amino acids. Between the trimmed V and J ends, which lost 0 bases and 2 bases, there was a span of 8 bases. The CDR3 is CASSLGRSTNEKLFF. The CDR3 DNA follows: TGCGCCAGCAGCTTGGGCAGGTCTACTAATGAAAAACTGTTTTTT.

The chain has TRBV19 and TRBJ2-1; D is possibly TRBD1 or TRBD2 (5 bases each). CDR1 and CDR2 (germline): LNHDA, SQIVND (reference sequence). The CDR3 length is 13 residues. V was clipped by 3 bases and J by 8 bases, with 11 bases between them. In DNA, the CDR3 is TGTGCCAGTAGTATGGGACCAGTTCATGAGCAGTTCTTC. This translates into CASSMGPVHEQFF.

The rearrangement links TRBV5-6 to TRBJ2-7; D may match TRBD1 or TRBD2 (6 bases each). Trimming shortened V by 2 bases and J by 4 bases, and 13 bases separated the two germline ends. CDR1 is SGHDT and CDR2 is YYEEEE in the germline V gene. The CDR3 contains 14 residues. CDR3 amino acids: CASSFPGGSYEQYF. CDR3 DNA sequence: TGTGCCAGCAGCTTCCCCGGGGGCTCATACGAGCAGTACTTC.

The rearrangement joins TRBV7-9 to TRBJ1-5, with D uncertain. Deletions cut 5 bases from V and 1 base from J, with 18 bases between. Germline CDR1 SEHNR, CDR2 FQNEAQ (reference sequence). This CDR3 contains 17 residues. The CDR3 is CASSLHVTDASNQPQHF. For the CDR3, the DNA is TGTGCCAGCAGCCTCCACGTTACGGACGCGAGCAATCAGCCCCAGCATTTT.

This chain links TRBV19 with TRBJ2-1, with 9 bases lining up with TRBD1. In germline, CDR1 is LNHDA, CDR2 SQIVND (reference sequence). This CDR3 spans 15 amino acids. The junction had 9 bases not matched to a gene; V was cut back by 5 bases and J by 7 bases. CDR3 nucleotide sequence: TGTGCCAGTAGTCCCGGGACAGGGAAGGCGAATGAGCAGTTCTTC. Its translation is CASSPGTGKANEQFF.

The chain couples TRBV2 to TRBJ1-5; D ambiguous. The CDR3 has 15 residues. Trimming removed 3 bases at V and 3 bases at J, with 12 bases between. CDR1 and CDR2 from the germline V gene are SNHLY and FYNNEI. CDR3 loop: CASSDATLYNQPQHF. CDR3 bases: TGTGCCAGCAGTGATGCCACCCTTTACAATCAGCCCCAGCATTTT.

The V call is TRBV19, the J call TRBJ1-5; D is ambiguous. This CDR3 is 12 amino acids long. Trimming stripped 2 bases from V and 4 bases from J, with 3 bases between. Germline V gene sequence: CDR1 LNHDA, CDR2 SQIVND (reference sequence). CDR3 protein: CASSIRNQPQHF. DNA for the CDR3: TGTGCCAGTAGTATACGGAATCAGCCCCAGCATTTT.

This chain joins TRBV6-2 or TRBV6-3 and TRBJ1-1, with 7 bases fitting TRBD1. The germline gives CDR1 MNHEY, CDR2 SVGEGT. Trimming removed 3 bases from V and 0 bases from J; junction bases left unmatched: 13. This CDR3 contains 18 residues. The CDR3 spells CASSYSGRQGGMNTEAFF. The CDR3 DNA reads as TGTGCCAGCAGTTATTCGGGTAGACAGGGTGGGATGAACACTGAAGCTTTCTTT.

This chain uses TRBV5-6 with TRBJ1-2; D may be TRBD1 (5 bases). Trimming removed 1 base at V and 2 bases at J, with 9 bases between. The length of the CDR3 is 14 residues. Germline assignment: CDR1 SGHDT and CDR2 YYEEEE. The CDR3: CASSLFAGNYGYTF. In DNA, the CDR3 is TGTGCCAGCAGCTTGTTCGCAGGGAACTATGGCTACACCTTC.

V gene TRBV6-1 combines with J gene TRBJ1-6; D is possibly TRBD1 (6 bases). The germline V gene encodes CDR1 MNHNS and CDR2 SASEGT. CDR3 length equals 13 residues. V was clipped by 3 bases and J by 9 bases, with 9 bases between them. The CDR3 is CASSEGAFSPLHF. The CDR3 nucleotides read TGTGCCAGCAGTGAGGGGGCATTTTCACCCCTCCACTTT.

V usage is TRBV6-5 and J usage is TRBJ1-2, with TRBD1 identical over 7 bases. Germline V gives CDR1 MNHEY, CDR2 SVGAGI. The junction had 11 bases not matched to a gene; V was cut back by 6 bases and J by 4 bases. The CDR3 is 15 amino acids. The chain's CDR3 is CASSATGSAGYGYTF. The CDR3 region has the DNA TGTGCCAGCAGCGCGACAGGGTCTGCAGGCTATGGCTACACCTTC.

This chain links TRBV29-1 with TRBJ1-3, with 7 bases fitting TRBD1. The germline V gene has CDR1 SQVTM and CDR2 ANQGSEA. V was clipped by 7 bases and J by 3 bases; unmatched bases: 3. The CDR3 covers 12 residues. In DNA, the CDR3 is TGCAGCGCCGGGACAGATGGAAACACCATATATTTT. It is translated as CSAGTDGNTIYF.

The rearrangement joins TRBV5-1 to TRBJ1-1; weak D call: TRBD1 (5 bases). The CDR3 sequence is 16 residues long. Germline lookup yields CDR1 SGHRS and CDR2 YFSETQ. The V end was cut by 3 bases, the J end by 6 bases, with 21 bases between. CDR3 sequence: CASSSRGSFTNAEAFF. The CDR3 DNA reads TGCGCCAGCAGCTCGAGGGGCTCGTTCACCAACGCTGAAGCTTTCTTT.

The gene calls are TRBV4-3 and TRBJ1-2; unclear D gene. Germline-derived CDR1 and CDR2 are LGHNA and YSLEER. The CDR3 covers 14 residues. Trimming shortened V by 0 bases and J by 2 bases, and 7 bases separated the two germline ends. CDR3 loop: CASSQETANYGYTF. The CDR3 DNA reads as TGCGCCAGCAGCCAAGAGACGGCCAACTATGGCTACACCTTC.